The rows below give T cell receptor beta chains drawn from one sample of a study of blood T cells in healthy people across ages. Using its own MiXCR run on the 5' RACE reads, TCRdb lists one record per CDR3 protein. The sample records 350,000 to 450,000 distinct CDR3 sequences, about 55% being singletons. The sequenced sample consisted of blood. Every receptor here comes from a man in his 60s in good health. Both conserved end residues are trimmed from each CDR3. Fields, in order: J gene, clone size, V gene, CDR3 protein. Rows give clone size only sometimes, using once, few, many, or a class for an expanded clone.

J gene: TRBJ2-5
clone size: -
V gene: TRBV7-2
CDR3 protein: ASRLDTGRLETQY

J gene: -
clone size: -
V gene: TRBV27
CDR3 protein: ASKDRADIQY

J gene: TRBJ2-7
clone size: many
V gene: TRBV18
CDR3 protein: ASSRERDEQY

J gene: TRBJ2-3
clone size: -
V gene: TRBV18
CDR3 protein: ASSQSWEDTQY

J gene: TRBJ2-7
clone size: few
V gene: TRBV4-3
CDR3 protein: ASSQGVGRAPYEQY

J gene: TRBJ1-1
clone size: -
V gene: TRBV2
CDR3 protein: ASSEALWGAAF

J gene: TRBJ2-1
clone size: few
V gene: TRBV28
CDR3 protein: ASSPLLGPGYNEQF

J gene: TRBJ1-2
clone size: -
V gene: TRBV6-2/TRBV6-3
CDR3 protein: ASRGGPSGYT

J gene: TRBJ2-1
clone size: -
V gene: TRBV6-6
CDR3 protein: ASSLDGQLNNEQF

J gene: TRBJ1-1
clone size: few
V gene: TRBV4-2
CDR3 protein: ASSQSDHTEAF

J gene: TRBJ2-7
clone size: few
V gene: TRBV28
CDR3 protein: ATQGATPSYEQY

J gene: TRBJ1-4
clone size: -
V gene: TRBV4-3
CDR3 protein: ASSQDTIPGAQLF

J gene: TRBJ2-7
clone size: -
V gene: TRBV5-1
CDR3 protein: ASSSWMAGGRDSYEQY

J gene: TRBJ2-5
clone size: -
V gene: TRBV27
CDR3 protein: ASSTGTSGANEQY

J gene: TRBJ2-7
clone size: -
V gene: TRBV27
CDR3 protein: ASSWSSGTSEQY

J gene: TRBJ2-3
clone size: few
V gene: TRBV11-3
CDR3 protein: ASSDAASTDTQY

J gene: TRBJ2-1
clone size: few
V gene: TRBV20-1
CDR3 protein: SARTLVGTNEQF

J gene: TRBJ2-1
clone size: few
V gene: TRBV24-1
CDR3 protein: ATSDPVDRHNEQF

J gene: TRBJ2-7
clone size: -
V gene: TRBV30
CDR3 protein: AWSRGGYEQY

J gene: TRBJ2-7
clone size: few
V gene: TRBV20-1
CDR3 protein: SASRTKATYEQY

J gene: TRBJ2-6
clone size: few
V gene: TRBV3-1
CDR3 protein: ASSYWTPSGANVLT

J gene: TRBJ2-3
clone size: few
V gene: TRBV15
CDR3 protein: ATSRDLAPADTQY

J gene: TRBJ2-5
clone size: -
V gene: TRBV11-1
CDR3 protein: ASSSGGGRDNEQY

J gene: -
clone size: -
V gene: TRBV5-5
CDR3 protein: ASSLGLAGGPSGTQY

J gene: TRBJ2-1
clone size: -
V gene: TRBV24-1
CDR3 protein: ATSEVAVSSYNEQF

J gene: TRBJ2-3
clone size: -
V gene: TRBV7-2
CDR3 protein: ASSVVTGSDTQY

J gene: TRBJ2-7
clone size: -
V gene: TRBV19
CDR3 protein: ASSIGLARYEQY

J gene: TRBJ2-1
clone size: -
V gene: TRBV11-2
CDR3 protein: ASSLVVLPGGTRSSYNEQF

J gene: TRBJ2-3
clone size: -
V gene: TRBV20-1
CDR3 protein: SASLDGGRFDTQY

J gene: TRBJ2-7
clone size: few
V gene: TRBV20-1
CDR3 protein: SAGDRSGSYEQY

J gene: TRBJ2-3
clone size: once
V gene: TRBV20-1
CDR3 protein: SARVGLAGFSSSTDTQY

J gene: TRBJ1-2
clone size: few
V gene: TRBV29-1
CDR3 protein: SVQGIVGYT

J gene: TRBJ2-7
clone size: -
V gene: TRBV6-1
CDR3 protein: ASSAGTTSYEQY

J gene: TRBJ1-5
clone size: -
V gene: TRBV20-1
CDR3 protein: SATTDRGQGARQPQH

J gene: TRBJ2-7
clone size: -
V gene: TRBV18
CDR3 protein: ASSQQGGLEQY

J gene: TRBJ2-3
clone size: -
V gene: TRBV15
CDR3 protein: ATTTNRESTDTQY

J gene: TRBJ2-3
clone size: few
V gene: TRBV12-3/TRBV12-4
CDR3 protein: ASSLRPVAGGREDTQY